The rows below give T cell receptor beta chains drawn from one sample of a study of breast tumors, draining lymph nodes, adjacent tissues. TCRdb processed the multiplex PCR reads anew with MiXCR; each CDR3 protein has one entry. Of approximately 230,000 distinct CDR3 sequences detected, under 40% appear once; the ten largest clones hold approximately 3.7%. Sequenced: axillary lymph node tissue. The origin of the receptors is a female donor with breast cancer. Some clones in this sample may be carry-over from other donors' samples. CDR3s include the opening cysteine and the closing phenylalanine or tryptophan. D genes are given only for firm matches. For some rows the clone size is stated as once, few or many, or as a class when expanded; others skip it.

TRBJ2-1 | TRBV6-5 | few | TRBD2 | 16 | TGTGCCAGCAGTTACTCGAGCGGGGGGGCTCGGAATGAGCAGTTCTTC | CASSYSSGGARNEQFF
TRBJ1-3 | TRBV25-1 | . | . | 17 | TGTGCCAGCAGTGGAGTTTTCGGGCAGGACTCTGGAAACACCATATATTTT | CASSGVFGQDSGNTIYF
TRBJ2-3 | TRBV3-1 | many | . | 16 | TGTGCCAGCAGCCAACTGGGCGGAAGAGGCACAGATACGCAGTATTTT | CASSQLGGRGTDTQYF
TRBJ2-6 | TRBV20-1 | once | TRBD2 | 14 | TGCAGTGCAGTAGCGGGATACGGGGCCAACGTCCTGACTTTC | CSAVAGYGANVLTF
TRBJ1-5 | TRBV6-4 | . | . | 16 | TGTGCCAGCAGTCACCCGCCGGGGAGAGGCAATCAGCCCCAGCATTTT | CASSHPPGRGNQPQHF
TRBJ1-4 | TRBV7-9 | many | . | 14 | TGTGCCAGCAGCGTGGACAGCGCTAATGAAAAACTGTTTTTT | CASSVDSANEKLFF
TRBJ2-5 | TRBV3-1 | many | . | 14 | TGTGCCAGCAGCCAATCTAGGGGGATAGAGACCCAGTACTTC | CASSQSRGIETQYF
TRBJ2-2 | TRBV11-2 | many | . | 14 | TGTGCCAGCAGCTTAGGAGGGTACTACGGGGAGCTGTTTTTT | CASSLGGYYGELFF
TRBJ2-2 | TRBV20-1 | many | . | 12 | TGCAGTGCTAGTCATGAACCCGGGGAGCTGTTTTTT | CSASHEPGELFF
TRBJ2-1 | TRBV24-1 | many | . | 16 | TGTGCCACCAGTGACCGTGACACCGGTTCCTACAATGAGCAGTTCTTC | CATSDRDTGSYNEQFF
TRBJ2-5 | TRBV20-1 | many | TRBD1 | 16 | TGCAGTGCTAGAGCCTCCGGGACAGGGCTTACAAGAGACCAGTACTTC | CSARASGTGLTRDQYF
TRBJ1-2 | TRBV13 | many | . | 16 | TGTGCCAGCAGCCCGTCGGCGGGGGCTCTCTATTATGGCTACACCTTC | CASSPSAGALYYGYTF
TRBJ1-2 | TRBV6-7 | many | . | 13 | TGTGCCAGCAGTTCCGGGGGAAACTATGGCTACACCTTC | CASSSGGNYGYTF
TRBJ2-4 | TRBV7-8 | . | . | 13 | TGTGCCAGCAGCTTCGCAGGGAAAGACTATGGCTACTTC | CASSFAGKDYGYF
TRBJ2-6 | TRBV5-8 | many | . | 14 | TGTGCCAGCACCTGGGGTCCTGGGGCCAACGTCCTGACTTTC | CASTWGPGANVLTF
TRBJ1-6 | TRBV25-1 | . | . | 15 | TGTGCCAGCAGTGTTCAGGACGGTTCTAATTCACCCCTCCACTTT | CASSVQDGSNSPLHF
TRBJ2-5 | TRBV28 | . | . | 16 | TGTGCCAGCAGTTTAACAGGGATGCGGGCTGAGGAGACCCAGTACTTC | CASSLTGMRAEETQYF
TRBJ2-1 | TRBV7-2 | many | TRBD2 | 17 | TGTGCCAGCAGGCCCCGACTAGCGGAAAGCTCCTACAATGAGCAGTTCTTC | CASRPRLAESSYNEQFF
TRBJ1-2 | TRBV6-6 | many | TRBD1 | 12 | TGTGCCAGCAGGGAAGGACAGGGGGGCTACACCTTC | CASREGQGGYTF
TRBJ2-1 | TRBV5-8 | many | . | 16 | TGTGCCAGCAGCTACCTGACAGGCCCTACCTACAATGAGCAGTTCTTC | CASSYLTGPTYNEQFF
TRBJ1-4 | TRBV19 | . | . | 15 | TGTGCCAGTAATTCCTTATTAGCGGGTGGCGAAAAACTGTTTTTT | CASNSLLAGGEKLFF
TRBJ2-3 | TRBV15 | many | . | 12 | TGTGCCACCAGCCGCCATGGGGATACGCAGTATTTT | CATSRHGDTQYF
TRBJ1-2 | TRBV19 | . | TRBD1 | 13 | TGTGCCAGTAGTACGACAGGGAGCTATGGCTACACCTTC | CASSTTGSYGYTF
TRBJ1-4 | TRBV30 | many | TRBD1 | 14 | TGTGCCTGGAGCTCAGACAGGGGAAGAGAAAAACTGTTTTTT | CAWSSDRGREKLFF
TRBJ1-2 | TRBV28 | . | TRBD1 | 15 | TGTGCCAGCAGCTTTGAGGGGGCTCCGGGGTATGGCCACACCTTC | CASSFEGAPGYGHTF
TRBJ2-7 | TRBV2 | many | . | 15 | TGTGCCAGCAGTGAAACCGGGGTCGTAGCCTACGAGCAGTACTTC | CASSETGVVAYEQYF
TRBJ2-3 | TRBV7-9 | many | . | 13 | TGTGCCAGCAGCCACCCCCCAACAGATACGCAGTATTTT | CASSHPPTDTQYF
TRBJ2-3 | TRBV5-1 | many | . | 14 | TGCGCCAGCAGCTTGCCGGGAGAGCCAGATACGCAGTATTTT | CASSLPGEPDTQYF
TRBJ2-3 | TRBV3-1 | . | TRBD1 | 15 | TGTGCCAGCAGCCTCAGGACAGGGGCCACAGATACGCAGTATTTT | CASSLRTGATDTQYF
TRBJ1-6 | TRBV9 | . | . | 13 | TGTGCCAGCAGCCTTGGGGGATCACGACCCCTCCACTTT | CASSLGGSRPLHF
TRBJ2-1 | TRBV24-1 | . | TRBD1 | 15 | TGTGCCACCAGTGCCTGGGTCCAGGGGGCTGAGGAGCAGTTCTTC | CATSAWVQGAEEQFF
TRBJ1-2 | TRBV2 | . | . | 15 | . | CATWTGKGVNYGCTF
TRBJ1-3 | TRBV7-2 | once | TRBD1 | 16 | TGTGCCAGCATACTAAGGACAGGGCGCTCTGGAAACACCATATATTTT | CASILRTGRSGNTIYF
TRBJ2-1 | TRBV7-3 | many | . | 15 | TGTGCCAGCAGCTTAAAGGGGAGCTCCTACAATGAGCAGTTCTTC | CASSLKGSSYNEQFF
TRBJ2-7 | TRBV19 | . | . | 13 | TGTGCCCCCCGACGCATAGCCCTAAACGAGCAGTACTTC | CAPRRIALNEQYF
TRBJ1-6 | TRBV6-5 | many | . | 15 | TGTGCCAGCAGTTACGGCAGGAGAGGGCACTCACCCCTCCACTTT | CASSYGRRGHSPLHF
TRBJ1-5 | TRBV20-1 | . | . | 16 | TGCAGTGCTAGAGTCCCCTTAGGGGGGGCCAATCAGCCCCAGCATTTT | CSARVPLGGANQPQHF
TRBJ2-1 | TRBV7-9 | . | TRBD2 | 17 | TGTGCCAGCAGCTTGGCCGGGACTAGCGGGAGAAGTAATGAGCAGTTCTTC | CASSLAGTSGRSNEQFF
TRBJ2-1 | TRBV15 | many | TRBD2 | 14 | TGTGCCACCAGGCGGACTAGCGGGGTAAATGAGCAGTTCTTC | CATRRTSGVNEQFF
TRBJ2-4 | TRBV27 | many | TRBD2 | 13 | TGTGCCAGCAAAACGGGAGGCGTGAACATTCAGTACTTC | CASKTGGVNIQYF
TRBJ2-3 | TRBV7-9 | few | TRBD2 | 18 | TGTGCCAGCAGCTTAGCGCCAGCTAGCGGGGGAAGGACACATACGCAGTATTTT | CASSLAPASGGRTHTQYF
TRBJ1-2 | TRBV2 | few | . | 10 | TGTGCCATCCCTAACTATGGCTACACCTTC | CAIPNYGYTF
TRBJ2-1 | TRBV27 | . | . | 12 | TGTGCCACCGGGACACTGCACAATGAGCAGTTCTTC | CATGTLHNEQFF
TRBJ1-5 | TRBV5-6 | many | TRBD1 | 17 | TGTGCCAGCAGCAGGCAGAGGACAGGGAGCGGCAATCAGCCCCAGCATTTT | CASSRQRTGSGNQPQHF
TRBJ1-6 | TRBV2 | . | . | 14 | TGTGCCAGCAGGCAAGGGTTCCGCAATCAGCCCCTCCACTTT | CASRQGFRNQPLHF
TRBJ1-3 | TRBV29-1 | once | TRBD1 | 12 | TGCAGCTCGGACAGGTCCGGAAACACCATATATTTT | CSSDRSGNTIYF
TRBJ2-1 | TRBV10-3 | many | . | 13 | TGTGCCATCAGCGGGACGGAGTACAATGAGCAGTTCTTC | CAISGTEYNEQFF
TRBJ1-2 | TRBV20-1 | . | . | 13 | TGCAGTGCTAGAGGGGGCAGACCCTATGCCTACACCTTC | CSARGGRPYAYTF
TRBJ1-2 | TRBV6-2/TRBV6-3 | . | . | 12 | TGTGCCAGCAGTTACTTCAGGGGTGGCTACACCTTC | CASSYFRGGYTF
TRBJ2-3 | TRBV24-1 | . | TRBD2 | 14 | TGTGCCACCTTGCGGGAGTCCCCCACAGATACGCAGTATTTT | CATLRESPTDTQYF